A selection of T cell receptor beta chains follows, all from one sample in a study of radiation and T cells in renal cell carcinoma. Clones were sequenced by immunoSEQ multiplex PCR, and TCRdb holds only the in-frame ones, with some missing. The sample has some 150,000 clones, roughly 86% seen once. The material sequenced was blood, taken from a patient whose treatment included radiotherapy and nephrectomy. The receptors come from a woman between 45 and 65 years old with renal cell carcinoma. CDR3s include the opening cysteine and the closing phenylalanine or tryptophan. Fields, in order: CDR3 length, J gene, V gene, clone size, D gene, CDR3 protein, CDR3 DNA. A D gene is named only where the DNA matches it firmly. The size field is filled for only some rows; it gives once, few, many or a size class.

CDR3 length: 17; J gene: TRBJ1-3; V gene: TRBV4-1; clone size: few; D gene: .; CDR3 protein: CASSQTLGHRSGNTIYF; CDR3 DNA: TGCGCCAGCAGCCAAACCTTAGGACACCGCTCTGGAAACACCATATATTTT
CDR3 length: 14; J gene: TRBJ2-1; V gene: TRBV29-1; clone size: .; D gene: .; CDR3 protein: CSVAPAFSYNEQFF; CDR3 DNA: TGCAGCGTTGCGCCAGCTTTCTCCTACAATGAGCAGTTCTTC
CDR3 length: 13; J gene: TRBJ1-1; V gene: TRBV6-5; clone size: few; D gene: .; CDR3 protein: CASRRGDWKMAFF; CDR3 DNA: TGTGCCAGCAGGAGAGGAGATTGGAAAATGGCTTTCTTT
CDR3 length: 13; J gene: TRBJ1-1; V gene: TRBV28; clone size: .; D gene: TRBD1; CDR3 protein: CASIEGADTEAFF; CDR3 DNA: TGTGCCAGCATTGAGGGGGCGGACACTGAAGCTTTCTTT
CDR3 length: 17; J gene: TRBJ2-5; V gene: TRBV11-2; clone size: few; D gene: .; CDR3 protein: CASSLDLDQPIQETQYF; CDR3 DNA: TGTGCCAGCAGCTTAGATCTGGACCAGCCGATCCAAGAGACCCAGTACTTC
CDR3 length: 15; J gene: TRBJ2-2; V gene: TRBV7-2; clone size: .; D gene: .; CDR3 protein: CASSSLGGGTGELFF; CDR3 DNA: TGTGCCAGCAGCTCTCTAGGAGGGGGCACCGGGGAGCTGTTTTTT
CDR3 length: 13; J gene: TRBJ2-5; V gene: TRBV14; clone size: .; D gene: .; CDR3 protein: CASSPTGRQTQYF; CDR3 DNA: TGTGCCAGCAGCCCGACAGGGAGGCAGACCCAGTACTTC
CDR3 length: 14; J gene: TRBJ2-7; V gene: TRBV11-2; clone size: .; D gene: .; CDR3 protein: CASSPHSGPYEQYF; CDR3 DNA: TGTGCCAGCAGTCCTCACTCAGGGCCCTACGAGCAGTACTTC
CDR3 length: 16; J gene: TRBJ1-4; V gene: TRBV6-1; clone size: .; D gene: .; CDR3 protein: CASSGLTGGFNEKLFF; CDR3 DNA: TGTGCCAGCAGTGGTTTAACAGGAGGGTTTAATGAAAAACTGTTTTTT
CDR3 length: 14; J gene: TRBJ2-3; V gene: TRBV19; clone size: .; D gene: .; CDR3 protein: CASRNTPSTDTQYF; CDR3 DNA: TGTGCCAGTAGAAACACACCCAGCACAGATACGCAGTATTTT
CDR3 length: 14; J gene: TRBJ2-7; V gene: TRBV9; clone size: .; D gene: TRBD1; CDR3 protein: CASSVGTGTYEQYF; CDR3 DNA: TGTGCCAGCAGCGTAGGGACAGGGACCTACGAGCAGTACTTC
CDR3 length: 12; J gene: TRBJ1-2; V gene: TRBV6-1; clone size: once; D gene: .; CDR3 protein: CASNRGPYGYTF; CDR3 DNA: TGTGCCAGCAATCGGGGGCCCTATGGCTACACCTTC
CDR3 length: 15; J gene: TRBJ2-1; V gene: TRBV5-1; clone size: once; D gene: TRBD1; CDR3 protein: CASSLTTGTGIEQFF; CDR3 DNA: TGCGCCAGCAGCTTGACTACCGGGACAGGGATTGAGCAGTTCTTC
CDR3 length: 13; J gene: TRBJ1-5; V gene: TRBV7-8; clone size: .; D gene: .; CDR3 protein: CASGANSNQPQHF; CDR3 DNA: TGTGCCAGCGGAGCTAATAGCAATCAGCCCCAGCATTTT
CDR3 length: 16; J gene: TRBJ2-7; V gene: TRBV2; clone size: .; D gene: TRBD1; CDR3 protein: CASTQVGQGATYEQYF; CDR3 DNA: TGTGCCAGCACCCAAGTGGGGCAGGGGGCAACCTACGAGCAGTACTTC
CDR3 length: 14; J gene: TRBJ1-6; V gene: TRBV18; clone size: few; D gene: .; CDR3 protein: CASSKASYNSPLHF; CDR3 DNA: TGTGCCAGCTCAAAAGCCAGCTATAATTCACCCCTCCACTTT
CDR3 length: 16; J gene: TRBJ2-1; V gene: TRBV6-1; clone size: .; D gene: TRBD2; CDR3 protein: CASSDGGGPSYNEQFF; CDR3 DNA: TGTGCCAGCAGTGATGGCGGGGGGCCTTCCTACAATGAGCAGTTCTTC
CDR3 length: 13; J gene: TRBJ1-6; V gene: TRBV7-9; clone size: once; D gene: .; CDR3 protein: CASSLDGDSPLHF; CDR3 DNA: TGTGCCAGCAGCTTAGATGGAGATTCACCCCTCCACTTT
CDR3 length: 13; J gene: TRBJ1-3; V gene: TRBV29-1; clone size: .; D gene: .; CDR3 protein: CSGIHNSGNTIYF; CDR3 DNA: TGCAGCGGCATTCACAACTCTGGAAACACCATATATTTT
CDR3 length: 13; J gene: TRBJ2-5; V gene: TRBV10-1; clone size: few; D gene: TRBD2; CDR3 protein: CASSDGLGETQYF; CDR3 DNA: TGCGCCAGCAGTGACGGACTAGGGGAGACCCAGTACTTC
CDR3 length: 17; J gene: TRBJ2-5; V gene: TRBV12-1; clone size: .; D gene: .; CDR3 protein: CASSSRPGTGTEETQYF; CDR3 DNA: TGTGCCAGCAGCTCTCGACCGGGGACAGGGACAGAAGAGACCCAGTACTTC
CDR3 length: 15; J gene: TRBJ2-2; V gene: TRBV30; clone size: once; D gene: TRBD1; CDR3 protein: CACTIGTGDTGELFF; CDR3 DNA: TGTGCCTGTACGATCGGGACAGGGGACACCGGGGAGCTGTTTTTT
CDR3 length: 14; J gene: TRBJ2-3; V gene: TRBV19; clone size: .; D gene: .; CDR3 protein: CASSMRGTTDTQYF; CDR3 DNA: TGTGCCAGTAGTATGAGGGGGACCACAGATACGCAGTATTTT
CDR3 length: 12; J gene: TRBJ2-5; V gene: TRBV5-4; clone size: .; D gene: .; CDR3 protein: CASSVGWETQYF; CDR3 DNA: TGTGCCAGCAGCGTGGGTTGGGAGACCCAGTACTTC
CDR3 length: 18; J gene: TRBJ2-6; V gene: TRBV18; clone size: .; D gene: .; CDR3 protein: CASSPLPGIFSGANVLTF; CDR3 DNA: TGTGCCAGCTCGCCTCTGCCAGGGATATTCTCTGGGGCCAACGTCCTGACTTTC
CDR3 length: 14; J gene: TRBJ2-3; V gene: TRBV6-5; clone size: .; D gene: .; CDR3 protein: CASRLDYRTDTQYF; CDR3 DNA: TGTGCCAGCAGACTGGACTACCGCACAGATACGCAGTATTTT
CDR3 length: 12; J gene: TRBJ2-3; V gene: TRBV7-2; clone size: .; D gene: .; CDR3 protein: CAARGSTDTQYF; CDR3 DNA: TGTGCCGCCCGGGGGAGCACAGATACGCAGTATTTT
CDR3 length: 13; J gene: TRBJ1-2; V gene: TRBV29-1; clone size: once; D gene: TRBD1; CDR3 protein: CSVDRQGKDGYTF; CDR3 DNA: TGCAGCGTTGACAGACAGGGAAAGGATGGCTACACCTTC
CDR3 length: 14; J gene: TRBJ2-3; V gene: TRBV5-4; clone size: .; D gene: .; CDR3 protein: CASSLRGGTDTQYF; CDR3 DNA: TGTGCCAGCAGCTTGAGGGGCGGTACAGATACGCAGTATTTT
CDR3 length: 14; J gene: TRBJ1-2; V gene: TRBV25-1; clone size: .; D gene: TRBD1; CDR3 protein: CASSARDRAFGYTF; CDR3 DNA: TGTGCCAGCAGTGCCCGGGACAGGGCTTTTGGCTACACCTTC
CDR3 length: 15; J gene: TRBJ1-1; V gene: TRBV4-1; clone size: .; D gene: TRBD1; CDR3 protein: CASSPRTGADTEAFF; CDR3 DNA: TGCGCCAGCAGCCCAAGGACAGGGGCGGACACTGAAGCTTTCTTT
CDR3 length: 17; J gene: TRBJ2-1; V gene: TRBV7-3; clone size: .; D gene: .; CDR3 protein: CASSPRAGGRTNNEQFF; CDR3 DNA: TGTGCCAGCAGCCCGAGGGCTGGCGGACGAACAAACAATGAGCAGTTCTTC
CDR3 length: 16; J gene: TRBJ1-4; V gene: TRBV19; clone size: .; D gene: .; CDR3 protein: CASSGSKVTTNEKLFF; CDR3 DNA: TGTGCCAGTAGTGGGTCGAAGGTTACAACTAATGAAAAACTGTTTTTT
CDR3 length: 16; J gene: TRBJ2-3; V gene: TRBV7-9; clone size: .; D gene: .; CDR3 protein: CASRPLRGPSTDTQYF; CDR3 DNA: TGTGCCAGCCGACCTTTACGGGGTCCTAGCACAGATACGCAGTATTTT
CDR3 length: 11; J gene: TRBJ1-6; V gene: TRBV20-1; clone size: .; D gene: .; CDR3 protein: CSARSGSPLHF; CDR3 DNA: TGCAGTGCTAGGAGTGGTTCACCCCTCCACTTT
CDR3 length: 15; J gene: TRBJ2-3; V gene: TRBV27; clone size: .; D gene: .; CDR3 protein: CASSPRGRLTDTQYF; CDR3 DNA: TGTGCCAGCAGTCCACGGGGCAGACTGACAGATACGCAGTATTTT
CDR3 length: 15; J gene: TRBJ2-6; V gene: TRBV9; clone size: .; D gene: .; CDR3 protein: CASSVGTAGANVLTF; CDR3 DNA: TGTGCCAGCAGCGTAGGCACAGCTGGGGCCAACGTCCTGACTTTC
CDR3 length: 14; J gene: TRBJ2-1; V gene: TRBV18; clone size: once; D gene: .; CDR3 protein: CASSPGGAYNEQFF; CDR3 DNA: TGTGCCAGCTCACCAGGGGGCGCTTACAATGAGCAGTTCTTC
CDR3 length: 14; J gene: TRBJ1-1; V gene: TRBV5-1; clone size: .; D gene: .; CDR3 protein: CASSSLGRNTEAFF; CDR3 DNA: TGCGCCAGCAGCTCCCTCGGGCGTAACACTGAAGCTTTCTTT
CDR3 length: 15; J gene: TRBJ1-4; V gene: TRBV5-1; clone size: .; D gene: .; CDR3 protein: CASSPLLQTNEKLFF; CDR3 DNA: TGCGCCAGCAGTCCTTTACTTCAAACTAATGAAAAACTGTTTTTT
CDR3 length: 15; J gene: TRBJ2-4; V gene: TRBV4-1; clone size: .; D gene: .; CDR3 protein: CASSREWVAKNIQYF; CDR3 DNA: TGCGCCAGCAGCCGGGAGTGGGTAGCCAAAAACATTCAGTACTTC
CDR3 length: 13; J gene: TRBJ1-2; V gene: TRBV19; clone size: .; D gene: .; CDR3 protein: CASSSDGYYGYTF; CDR3 DNA: TGTGCCAGTAGTTCGGACGGATACTATGGCTACACCTTC
CDR3 length: 14; J gene: TRBJ1-4; V gene: TRBV5-4; clone size: .; D gene: .; CDR3 protein: CATSERGAGEKLFF; CDR3 DNA: TGTGCCACCTCCGAGAGGGGGGCGGGTGAAAAACTGTTTTTT
CDR3 length: 13; J gene: TRBJ1-5; V gene: TRBV7-6; clone size: .; D gene: .; CDR3 protein: CASSPGGNQPQHF; CDR3 DNA: TGTGCCAGCTCCCCCGGGGGCAATCAGCCCCAGCATTTT
CDR3 length: 15; J gene: TRBJ2-3; V gene: TRBV7-2; clone size: .; D gene: TRBD1; CDR3 protein: CASTQTGSDTDTQYF; CDR3 DNA: TGTGCCAGCACCCAGACAGGGTCGGACACAGATACGCAGTATTTT
CDR3 length: 16; J gene: TRBJ1-2; V gene: TRBV18; clone size: .; D gene: .; CDR3 protein: CASSPQYSQGGDGYTF; CDR3 DNA: TGTGCCAGCTCACCACAGTATTCCCAAGGAGGGGATGGCTACACCTTC
CDR3 length: 14; J gene: TRBJ2-7; V gene: TRBV6-1; clone size: .; D gene: .; CDR3 protein: CASKIGLDYYEQYF; CDR3 DNA: TGTGCCAGCAAAATAGGGCTAGACTACTACGAGCAGTACTTC
CDR3 length: 12; J gene: TRBJ1-2; V gene: TRBV6-1; clone size: once; D gene: TRBD1; CDR3 protein: CAANRGPDGYTF; CDR3 DNA: TGTGCCGCCAACAGGGGGCCTGATGGCTACACCTTC